This T cell receptor (beta chain) was observed in a study of siplizumab effects on memory and regulatory T cells. The study's findings and limits: Memory cells seemed less diverse than naive T cells, which seemed major alloresponse contributors.

Sequenced by immunoSEQ multiplex PCR; TCRdb stores in-frame clones only, minus some. The sample holds more than 45,000 clones; more than 85% are singletons and the top ten take about 40%. V shed 3 bases and J 2 bases; nucleotides not matched to a gene: 11. CDR3 length: 16 amino acids. CDR1 SGDLS and CDR2 YYNGEE come from the germline V gene. Notes on this clone: Its antigen is as yet unknown.

The clonotype comes from a human donor in good health. The V and J genes are TRBV9 and TRBJ2-7; the match to TRBD1 covers 7 bases. Material for sequencing was CD8+ T cells sorted from blood. As DNA, the CDR3 is TGTGCCAGCAGCGCATCTCCGGGACAGCGTCCCTACGAGCAGTACTTC. The encoded protein is CASSASPGQRPYEQYF.